Presented here are 26 T cell receptor delta chains from one specimen sequenced in a study of gamma-delta T cells after stem cell transplantation. TCRdb re-analyzed the RT-PCR reads via CATT. The table includes 2,000 or so delta-chain clones, just under 6.5% detected once. Sequencing used gamma-delta T cells. Receptors were obtained from a human donor. It is not recorded whose cells these are; they may come from a transplant donor.

This clone has just a few counts. The protein held in TCRdb is that of a much larger clone and does not match this DNA's translation at residue 16, likely because of a read error; the protein shown is translated from the DNA. The chain combines TRDV2 with TRDJ3; TRDD3 is a possible D gene (5 bases). Per the germline V gene, CDR1 is GEAIGNYY and CDR2 is EKD. The CDR3 is 18 residues long. The CDR3 spells CACDTGGSVTWDTRQVFF. The CDR3 nucleotides are TGTGCCTGTGACACCGGGGGGTCCGTTACCTGGGACACCCGACAGGTGTTTTTC.

As regards this clone: A read error likely explains this, since a far larger clone differs by one base. The rearrangement links TRDV2 to TRDJ1; 8 bases are a match to TRDD3. The CDR3 has 21 amino acids. V shed 0 bases, J shed 4 bases, and the junction held 24 bases outside the gene matches. CDR1 is GEAIGNYY, CDR2 EKD, per germline. CDR3 region: CACDTVSNLGEAGEHNDKLIF. The CDR3, as DNA: TGTGCCTGTGACACCGTAAGTAACCTGGGGGAAGCTGGGGAACACAACGATAAACTCATCTTT.

About this clone itself: For this DNA, TCRdb reports the protein of a much larger clone, which diverges at residue 7, most likely from a read error; the protein presented here is translated directly from the DNA. This rearrangement joins TRDV2 to TRDJ1; no clear D. V lost 1 base to trimming and J lost 1 base, with 15 bases between them. Germline loops: CDR1 GEAIGNYY, CDR2 EKD. This CDR3 comprises 16 residues. The CDR3, as DNA: TGTGCCTGTGACACATTACCGGGACGATTCACCGATAAACTCATCTTT. Its translation: CACDTLPGRFTDKLIF.

The chain combines TRDV2 with TRDJ1; 10 bases fit TRDD3. V gave up 4 bases and J gave up 3 bases; unmatched junction bases: 7. Germline V CDR1 and CDR2: GEAIGNYY, EKD. CDR3 length: 15 amino acids. The CDR3 sequence: CACDVLGDLADKLIF. CDR3 nucleotides: TGTGCCTGTGATGTACTGGGGGATTTAGCCGATAAACTCATCTTT.

Of note for this clone: A far larger clone is just one base off, so this is likely a read error. Other DNA sequences in this specimen translate into the identical CDR3. The rearrangement links TRDV2 to TRDJ1; maybe TRDD3 (5 bases). The CDR3 has 16 residues. Germline CDR1 reads GEAIGNYY; CDR2 reads EKD. CDR3 sequence reads: CACDSLHGETTDKLIF. The CDR3 DNA reads TGCGCCTGTGACTCCCTCCACGGGGAGACCACCGATAAACTCATCTTT.

This clone has a handful of counts. With only one base between it and a far larger clone, this is likely a read error. The chain combines TRDV2 with TRDJ1; 9 bases match TRDD3. Germline values: CDR1 GEAIGNYY, CDR2 EKD. The CDR3 has 15 residues. The CDR3 loop reads CAREGLGDISDKLIF. Written as DNA, the CDR3 is TGTGCCCGTGAGGGATTGGGGGATATCTCCGATAAACTCATCTTT.

In regard to this clone: A much larger clone differs by one base, so this may be a read error. The chain has TRDV2 and TRDJ1, with 8 bases identical to TRDD3. Per the germline V gene, CDR1 is GEAIGNYY and CDR2 is EKD. The V segment lost 3 bases and the J segment 0 bases; nucleotides outside the gene matches: 11. CDR3 size: 17 residues. The CDR3 DNA follows: TGTGCCTGTGACTTACTGGGGGCTACGCCACACACCGATAAACTCATCTTT. Translated, it gives CACDLLGATPHTDKLIF.

Comment on this clone: A much larger clone lies one base from this, so it may be a read error. Other DNA sequences in this sample translate to the same CDR3. The V gene is TRDV2, the J gene TRDJ1, with 7 bases aligning to TRDD3. The V segment lost 0 bases and the J segment 0 bases; nucleotides outside the gene matches: 6. The CDR3 is 16 residues long. The germline V gene has CDR1 GEAIGNYY and CDR2 EKD. The CDR3 loop is CACDTVGGSYTDKLIF. In DNA form, the CDR3 reads TGTGCCTGTGACACCGTGGGGGGATCGTACACCGATAAACTCATCTTT.

Note on this clone: One base away lies a much larger clone, so this may be a sequencing read error. The chain recombines TRDV2 with TRDJ1, with D possibly being TRDD3 (6 bases). Per germline, CDR1 GEAIGNYY and CDR2 EKD. The CDR3 totals 14 residues. V was clipped by 3 bases and J by 1 base, with 11 bases between them. The CDR3 is CACDQTGSTDKLIF. CDR3 nucleotides: TGTGCCTGTGACCAAACTGGGTCCACCGATAAACTCATCTTT.

This clone was observed a few times. The chain recombines TRDV2 with TRDJ1, with 11 bases fitting TRDD3. CDR3 length: 18 amino acids. Germline lookup yields CDR1 GEAIGNYY and CDR2 EKD. The J segment lost 4 bases and the V segment lost 4 bases, leaving 16 bases of the junction unmatched. The CDR3 DNA is TGTGCCTGTGAACCGGTCGCCGCCTGGGGGATACAGTTCGATAAACTCATCTTT. As protein: CACEPVAAWGIQFDKLIF.

By share of the sample, this clone is large. This rearrangement joins TRDV2 to TRDJ1; 12 bases are shared with TRDD3. Germline V gene sequence: CDR1 GEAIGNYY, CDR2 EKD. The J segment lost 0 bases and the V segment lost 0 bases, leaving 7 bases of the junction unmatched. The CDR3 totals 18 residues. CDR3 amino acids: CACDTVSGGYANTDKLIF. CDR3 sequence (DNA): TGTGCCTGTGACACCGTATCTGGGGGATACGCGAACACCGATAAACTCATCTTT.

This clone has more than one count but fewer than ten. The likely explanation is a read error, given a far larger clone one base away. This sequence joins TRDV2 and TRDJ1, with 10 bases lining up with TRDD3. This CDR3 has 17 residues. CDR1 is GEAIGNYY, CDR2 EKD, per germline. CDR3 nucleotide sequence: TGTGCCTGTGACACCGTTGGGGGATACCAGTACACCGATAGACTCATCTTT. Its protein is CACDTVGGYQYTDRLIF.

Concerning this clone itself: One base away lies a much larger clone, so this may be a sequencing read error. This chain uses TRDV2 with TRDJ1; weak D call: TRDD2 (5 bases). CDR1 GEAIGNYY and CDR2 EKD come from the germline V gene. Trimming shortened V by 0 bases and J by 5 bases, and 33 bases separated the two germline ends. CDR3 length: 21 amino acids. The CDR3 region is CACDTVSPYSPTRGPRDKLIF. DNA for the CDR3: TGTGCCTGTGACACCGTCTCGCCTTATTCGCCTACCAGGGGCCCTAGGGATAAACTCATCTTT.

Notes on this clone: This may come from a read error, since a much larger clone is one base off. At the DNA level, this CDR3 is encoded by other sequences in the same sample as well. The chain carries TRDV2 and TRDJ1; 8 bases match TRDD3. In germline, CDR1 is GEAIGNYY, CDR2 EKD. V was clipped by 1 base and J by 0 bases; unmatched bases: 3. This CDR3 contains 15 residues. CDR3 residues: CACDTLGENTDKLIF. DNA for the CDR3: TGTGCCTGTGACACGCTGGGGGAGAACACCGATAAACTCATCTTT.

This clone is medium-sized within its sample. The V and J genes are TRDV2 and TRDJ1; 9 bases match TRDD2. Germline V gene lookup returns CDR1 GEAIGNYY and CDR2 EKD. The CDR3 has 23 amino acids. With 3 bases clipped from V and 0 bases from J, the junction kept 28 bases outside the gene matches. CDR3 amino acids: CACDPLSALPTMLGGRYTDKLIF. The CDR3 DNA reads TGTGCCTGTGACCCTCTATCGGCCCTTCCTACGATGTTGGGGGGGAGGTACACCGATAAACTCATCTTT.

This clone was recorded a few times. This sequence is one base from a far larger clone and is likely a read error. This sample includes further DNA sequences coding for the same CDR3. The CDR3 loop is CACEGLGDISDKLIF. CDR3 nucleotide sequence: TGTGCCTGTGAGGGATTGGGGGATATCTCCGATAAGCTCATCTTT. The chain employs TRDV2 and TRDJ1, with 9 bases matching TRDD3. The CDR3 consists of 15 residues. Germline loops: CDR1 GEAIGNYY, CDR2 EKD.

By sample share, this clone is medium-sized. The V and J genes are TRDV2 and TRDJ1; 8 nucleotides match TRDD3. The CDR3 sequence is 16 residues long. The germline V gene encodes CDR1 GEAIGNYY and CDR2 EKD. The V segment lost 3 bases and the J segment 0 bases; nucleotides outside the gene matches: 8. The CDR3 is CACDSLLGANTDKLIF. CDR3 bases: TGTGCCTGTGACTCCTTACTGGGGGCTAACACCGATAAACTCATCTTT.

This clone was detected only once. A much larger clone is a single base away; this may be a read error. The V and J genes are TRDV2 and TRDJ1; 7 bases are shared with TRDD3. This CDR3 is 21 amino acids long. V was clipped by 1 base and J by 1 base; unmatched bases: 23. CDR1 and CDR2 (germline): GEAIGNYY, EKD. DNA for the CDR3: TGTGCCTGTGACACGGTCCTGGAGGATACGCTTGCGGGGGGAGGCACCGATAAACTCATCTTT. Amino acid sequence: CACDTVLEDTLAGGGTDKLIF.

This clone has just a few counts. TCRdb's protein for this DNA is that of a much larger clone and differs from the translation at residue 5, likely a read error; the protein shown is the DNA translation. This specimen includes other DNA sequences encoding the same CDR3. This sequence joins TRDV2 and TRDJ1; 11 bases align to TRDD3. Unmatched junction bases numbered 17, after V lost 3 bases and J lost 0 bases. There are 20 residues in the CDR3. Germline CDR1 reads GEAIGNYY; CDR2 reads EKD. Written as DNA, the CDR3 is TGTGCCTGTGACCCCGTACTGGGGGATAATAATGCCCCCTACACCGATAAACTCATCTTT. Its protein is CACDPVLGDNNAPYTDKLIF.

This clone is labeled as medium-sized. The rearrangement uses TRDV2 and TRDJ1; TRDD3 agrees at 11 bases. CDR1 is GEAIGNYY and CDR2 is EKD in the germline V gene. CDR3 length equals 17 residues. Trimming at V came to 3 bases and at J to 4 bases, leaving 12 bases not matched to a gene. Written as DNA, the CDR3 is TGTGCCTGTGACTATACTGGGGGATATCAAGAGGGCGATAAACTCATCTTT. Translated: CACDYTGGYQEGDKLIF.

This clone is categorized as medium-sized. In nucleotides, the CDR3 is TGTGCCTGTGACCCATTACTGGGGGCCTCCACCGATAAACTCATCTTT. Its translation is CACDPLLGASTDKLIF. The chain couples TRDV2 to TRDJ1; 8 bases line up with TRDD3. This CDR3 is 16 amino acids long. Per germline, CDR1 GEAIGNYY and CDR2 EKD. Trimming at V came to 3 bases and at J to 1 base, leaving 9 bases not matched to a gene.

The V gene is TRDV2, the J gene TRDJ2; perhaps TRDD3 as D (5 bases). The V gene lost 5 bases and the J gene lost 6 bases, with 18 bases spanning the gap. The CDR3 spans 15 residues. CDR1 and CDR2 (germline): GEAIGNYY, EKD. CDR3 nucleotides: TGTGCCTGTGGCTCCGTACTGAGGGGGTCAGCACAACTCTTCTTT. Its translation: CACGSVLRGSAQLFF.

By frequency in the sample, this clone is medium-sized. The rearrangement joins TRDV2 to TRDJ3; possibly TRDD3 for D (5 bases). Trimming stripped 0 bases from V and 0 bases from J, with 11 bases between. In germline, CDR1 is GEAIGNYY, CDR2 EKD. CDR3 length: 18 residues. In nucleotides, the CDR3 is TGTGCCTGTGACACCGGGGGGTCAAGCTCCTGGGACACCCGACAGATGTTTTTC. It translates to CACDTGGSSSWDTRQMFF.

In its sample, this clone ranks as medium-sized (0.01 to 0.1%). The same CDR3 is also encoded by other DNA sequences in this sample. This chain uses TRDV2 with TRDJ1; 10 bases agree with TRDD3. This CDR3 comprises 18 residues. The V segment lost 0 bases and the J segment 0 bases; nucleotides outside the gene matches: 9. CDR1 is GEAIGNYY, CDR2 EKD, per germline. This chain's CDR3 is CACDTLPTGGWYTDKLIF. The CDR3 region has the DNA TGTGCCTGTGACACCCTACCTACTGGGGGATGGTACACCGATAAACTCATCTTT.

This clone has just a few counts. The protein that TCRdb holds for this DNA derives from a much larger clone and differs from the translated DNA at residue 10, which likely indicates a read error; the protein shown here is translated from the DNA. The J gene is TRDJ1, the V gene TRDV2; 9 bases agree with TRDD3. Germline trimming cut 2 bases from V and 0 bases from J; bases unmatched to any gene: 12. CDR3 size: 18 residues. In germline, CDR1 is GEAIGNYY, CDR2 EKD. In nucleotides, the CDR3 is TGTGCCTGTGACATACTTACTGGGGGACACGCGAACACCGATAAACTCATCTTT. It codes for CACDILTGGHANTDKLIF.

Of note for this clone: This could be a read error, since a much larger clone is one nucleotide away. This chain uses TRDV2 with TRDJ3; possibly TRDD1 or TRDD3 for D (5 bases each). The germline gives CDR1 GEAIGNYY, CDR2 EKD. Trimming shortened V by 1 base and J by 2 bases, and 38 bases separated the two germline ends. The CDR3 has 26 amino acids. CDR3 protein: CACDTVKNPSLNILEDSPWDTRQMFF. The CDR3 DNA is TGTGCCTGTGACACAGTCAAGAATCCATCCCTAAATATACTGGAGGATAGTCCCTGGGACACCCGACAGATGTTTTTC.